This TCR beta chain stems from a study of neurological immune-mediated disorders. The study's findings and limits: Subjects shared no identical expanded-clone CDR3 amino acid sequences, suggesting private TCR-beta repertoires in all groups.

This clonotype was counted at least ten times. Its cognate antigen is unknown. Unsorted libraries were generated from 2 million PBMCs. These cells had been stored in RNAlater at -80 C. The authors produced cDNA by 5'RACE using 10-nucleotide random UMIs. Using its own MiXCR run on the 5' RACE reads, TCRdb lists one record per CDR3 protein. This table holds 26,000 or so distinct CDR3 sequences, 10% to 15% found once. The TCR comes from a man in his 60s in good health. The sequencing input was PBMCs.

Written as DNA, the CDR3 is TGCGCCAGCAGCTTGGGACAGATGAACACTGAAGCTTTCTTT. Translation gives CASSLGQMNTEAFF. The rearrangement links TRBV5-1 to TRBJ1-1; weak D call: TRBD1 (5 bases). Germline V gene data show CDR1 as SGHRS and CDR2 as YFSETQ. V gave up 0 bases and J gave up 0 bases, with 6 bases separating them. The length of the CDR3 is 14 residues.